The clone carrying this T cell receptor beta chain was seen only a few times. Its matching antigen is unknown. Per the germline V gene, CDR1 is KGHDR and CDR2 is SFDVKD. V was trimmed by 3 bases and J by 4 bases, leaving 15 bases between them. This CDR3 comprises 16 residues. Sequence data for DNA of cultured CD4+ T cells were generated by the Oncomine TCR Beta short-read assay. TCRdb ran MiXCR on the PCR reads and lists one entry per CDR3 protein. The sample records 10,000 to 15,000 distinct CDR3 sequences, 20% being singletons. The entry originates in a study of vaccination and CD4 T cells after COVID-19. Treatment: roughly 11-day PBMC culture with coronavirus spike peptide pools or control peptides (ViraFEST assay).

The chain recombines TRBV24-1 with TRBJ1-5; D is possibly TRBD1 (6 bases). The receptor was derived from a human donor who received a COVID-19 vaccine. Sequenced material: CD4+ T cells from blood, cultured in vitro, taken before SARS-CoV-2 vaccination. The DNA for the CDR3 is TGTGCCACCAGTGATGCAACAGGGATGATGAATCAGCCCCAGCATTTT. It is translated as CATSDATGMMNQPQHF.